This TCR beta chain was sequenced during a study of long-term antiretroviral therapy in people with HIV. Study findings and constraints: Whereas controls had wider CDR3 length ranges, HIV repertoires had narrower ones. Repertoire composition at all time points was dominated by clones that had expanded before ART. Increased diversity was seen after ART, yet it remained lower than in transplant donor controls.

The CDR3 is 12 residues long. Germline V gene lookup returns CDR1 SQVTM and CDR2 ANQGSEA. The V and J ends lost 7 bases and 2 bases respectively, with 12 bases between them. An immunoSEQ assay, version v3.0, was performed at survey level. Clones were sequenced by immunoSEQ multiplex PCR, and TCRdb holds only the in-frame ones, with some missing. The data show 28,000 or so clones, nearly 95% seen once. Comment on this clone: The target antigen is unknown.

This material consisted of unsorted PBMCs, taken 6.2 years after starting antiretroviral therapy. The receptor comes from a middle-aged man with HIV. The chain recombines TRBV29-1 with TRBJ2-7, with D perhaps assigned TRBD1 or TRBD2 (6 bases each). CDR3 sequence reads: CSAGGLAYEQYF. CDR3 coding DNA: TGCAGCGCCGGGGGCTTAGCCTACGAGCAGTACTTC.